A selection of T cell receptor beta chains follows, all from one sample in a study of shared clonotypes between healthy human individuals. The table came from immunoSEQ multiplex PCR; TCRdb's copy has only in-frame clones and leaves some out. Among 550,000 to 800,000 clones listed, approximately 79% were seen once. Sequencing input: memory CD4+ T cells sorted from blood. The receptors stem from a young woman in good health. Both conserved end residues are part of each CDR3. Each record gives: V gene, J gene, CDR3 protein.

TRBV27	TRBJ2-7	CASSLRAGGPYEQYF
TRBV11-3	TRBJ2-7	CASSLGDSQFREQYF
TRBV6-4	TRBJ2-2	CASSGLAGDTGELFF
TRBV11-2	TRBJ2-3	CASSHLTGLAGSSTDTQYF
TRBV28	TRBJ2-5	CAILGEETQYF
TRBV25-1	TRBJ1-6	CASNGGNNSPLHF
TRBV7-8	TRBJ2-7	CASSLTDGTYEQYF
TRBV28	TRBJ2-2	CASVEGSRDTGELFF
TRBV7-6	TRBJ2-7	CASSLGALPGEQYF
TRBV5-1	TRBJ2-1	CASRVGDPYNEQFF
TRBV6-1	TRBJ1-4	CASRLGSSEEKLFF
TRBV20-1	TRBJ2-1	CSARLSFEQFF
TRBV29-1	TRBJ2-2	CSVDAPSGVNTGELFF
TRBV19	TRBJ2-7	CASSIEWFSYEQYF
TRBV6-4	TRBJ2-5	CASTMMTGGYQETQYF
TRBV2	TRBJ2-6	CASSFHRGGGANVLTF
TRBV28	TRBJ2-3	CASLRAANVDTQYF
TRBV11-2	TRBJ2-7	CASSLDLGQGLREQYF
TRBV19	TRBJ2-2	CASTLTSGRATTGELFF
TRBV7-8	TRBJ2-7	CASSLGAGVTYEQYF
TRBV14	TRBJ1-4	CASSQGFPTNEKLFF
TRBV29-1	TRBJ2-5	CSARGGPGETQYF
TRBV19	TRBJ2-2	CASSMIGAAGRGLDGELFF
TRBV10-3	TRBJ1-2	CAISDPSGNIPNYGYTF
TRBV7-3	TRBJ2-2	CASSTGQGTGELFF
TRBV25-1	TRBJ2-3	CASSERQPPRDTQYF
TRBV7-8	TRBJ2-7	CASSLGTVGTYEQYF
TRBV6-1	TRBJ2-2	CASSSTGNTGELFF
TRBV28	TRBJ2-5	CASSSPGQGTEETQYF
TRBV29-1	TRBJ2-7	CSVGGGTNYEQYF
TRBV27	TRBJ1-2	CASSRDGDFYGYTF
TRBV30	TRBJ1-6	CAWSWRASLHF
TRBV5-6	TRBJ2-3	CASSKQGTDTQYF
TRBV20-1	TRBJ2-7	CSVQTENEQYF
TRBV28	TRBJ2-6	CASEAIEGANVLTF
TRBV6-1	TRBJ2-4	CASSSGTTAKNIQYF
TRBV19	TRBJ1-5	CASNPRGYSNQPQHF
TRBV7-8	TRBJ2-7	CASSFGTGPGEQYF
TRBV18	TRBJ1-2	CASSAGTVSYGYTF
TRBV5-1	TRBJ2-7	CASSQTGSEQYF
TRBV19	TRBJ2-4	CASSMGQGGIQYF
TRBV10-2	TRBJ1-5	CASSVSHSNQPQHF
TRBV19	TRBJ2-2	CASSMRAGGRTGELFF
TRBV11-3	TRBJ2-2	CASSQARDLYTGELFF
TRBV6-1	TRBJ1-5	CASRALTGVNQPQHF
TRBV28	TRBJ2-4	CASSLLRKGYIQYF
TRBV10-1	TRBJ2-3	CASSPGTSKDTQYF